A single sample gave rise to the 2 T cell receptor beta chains below, sequenced in a study of cytomegalovirus exposure and HLA in healthy donors. Primers: 60 Vbeta forward and 13 Jbeta reverse. Assay: immunoSEQ multiplex PCR; the TCRdb copy retains only in-frame clones and omits some. The data hold 170,000 or so clones, with around 80% observed a single time. The specimen sequenced was PBMCs. Source of these receptors: a man aged 30 to 39 in good health and CMV-seropositive.

This clone turned up a few times. The chain couples TRBV27 to TRBJ1-2; 9 bases are shared with TRBD1. This CDR3 contains 12 residues. CDR1 is MNHEY and CDR2 is SMNVEV in the germline V gene (reference sequence). The CDR3 reads CVKRDRADGYTF. As DNA, the CDR3 is TGTGTCAAGCGGGACAGGGCGGATGGCTACACCTTC.

The genes are TRBV7-2 and TRBJ1-2, with TRBD1 as a possible D gene (6 bases). Looked up from germline, CDR1 is SGHTA and CDR2 is FQGNSA. This CDR3 is 14 amino acids long. The V gene lost 5 bases and the J gene lost 4 bases, with 14 bases spanning the gap. CDR3 loop: CASSPTGLRYGYTF. DNA of the CDR3: TGTGCCAGCAGCCCCACAGGGTTACGCTATGGCTACACCTTC.